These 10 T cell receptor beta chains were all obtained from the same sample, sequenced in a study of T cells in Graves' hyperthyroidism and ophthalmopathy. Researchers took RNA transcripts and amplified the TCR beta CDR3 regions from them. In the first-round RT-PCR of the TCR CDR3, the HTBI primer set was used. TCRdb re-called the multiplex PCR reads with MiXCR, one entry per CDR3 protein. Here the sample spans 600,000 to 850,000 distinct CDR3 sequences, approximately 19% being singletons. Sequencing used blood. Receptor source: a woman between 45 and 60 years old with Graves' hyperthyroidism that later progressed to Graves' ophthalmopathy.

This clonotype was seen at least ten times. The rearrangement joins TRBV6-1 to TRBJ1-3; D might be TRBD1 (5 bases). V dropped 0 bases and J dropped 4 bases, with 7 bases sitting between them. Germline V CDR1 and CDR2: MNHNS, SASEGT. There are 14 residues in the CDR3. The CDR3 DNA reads TGTGCCAGCAGTGAAGCCGGGGACGGAAACACCATATATTTT. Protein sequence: CASSEAGDGNTIYF.

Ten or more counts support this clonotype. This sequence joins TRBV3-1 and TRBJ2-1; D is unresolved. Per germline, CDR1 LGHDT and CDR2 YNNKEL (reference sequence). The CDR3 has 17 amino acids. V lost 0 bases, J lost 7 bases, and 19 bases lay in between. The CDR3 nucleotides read TGTGCCAGCAGCCAAGAACTGAGGTTATTGGCGCAAAATGAGCAGTTCTTC. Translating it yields CASSQELRLLAQNEQFF.

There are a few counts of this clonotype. Here the CDR3 reads CASSRRDRGHSGELFF. The DNA for the CDR3 is TGTGCCAGCTCCCGCCGGGACAGGGGGCACTCCGGGGAGCTGTTTTTT. The chain uses TRBV18 and TRBJ2-2, with 12 bases lining up with TRBD1. After removal of 6 bases from V and 6 bases from J, the junction contained 8 bases not matched to a gene. CDR3 length: 16 residues. CDR1 is KGHSH, CDR2 LQKENI, per germline.

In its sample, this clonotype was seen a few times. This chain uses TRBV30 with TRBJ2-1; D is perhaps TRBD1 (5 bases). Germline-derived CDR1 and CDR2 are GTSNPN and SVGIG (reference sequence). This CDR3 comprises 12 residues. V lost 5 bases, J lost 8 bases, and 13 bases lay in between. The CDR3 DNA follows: TGTGCCTGGGACAGTGGTGGTGATGAGCAGTTCTTC. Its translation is CAWDSGGDEQFF. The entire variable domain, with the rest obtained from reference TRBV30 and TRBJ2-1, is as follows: SQTIHQWPATLVQPVGSPLSLECTVEGTSNPNLYWYRQAAGRGLQLLFYSVGIGQISSEVPQNLSASRPQDRQFILSSKKLLLSDSGFYLCAWDSGGDEQFFGPGTRLTVL.

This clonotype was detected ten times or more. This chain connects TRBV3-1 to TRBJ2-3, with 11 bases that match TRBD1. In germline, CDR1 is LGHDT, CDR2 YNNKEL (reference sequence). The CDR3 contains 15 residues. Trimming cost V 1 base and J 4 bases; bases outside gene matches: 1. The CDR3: CASSQGTGGPDTQYF. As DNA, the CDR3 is TGTGCCAGCAGCCAAGGGACAGGGGGCCCAGATACGCAGTATTTT.

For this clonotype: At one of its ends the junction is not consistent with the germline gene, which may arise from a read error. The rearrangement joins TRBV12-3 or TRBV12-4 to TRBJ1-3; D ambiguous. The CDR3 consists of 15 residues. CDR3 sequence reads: CAGSPGGIPGNTIYF. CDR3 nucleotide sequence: TGTGCCGGCAGTCCCGGCGGCATCCCTGGAAACACCATATATTTT.

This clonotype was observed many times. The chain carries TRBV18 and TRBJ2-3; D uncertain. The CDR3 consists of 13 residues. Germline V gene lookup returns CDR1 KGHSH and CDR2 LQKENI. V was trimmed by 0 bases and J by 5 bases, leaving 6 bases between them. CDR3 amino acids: CASSPPILDTQYF. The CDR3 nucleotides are TGTGCCAGCTCACCACCGATCCTAGATACGCAGTATTTT.

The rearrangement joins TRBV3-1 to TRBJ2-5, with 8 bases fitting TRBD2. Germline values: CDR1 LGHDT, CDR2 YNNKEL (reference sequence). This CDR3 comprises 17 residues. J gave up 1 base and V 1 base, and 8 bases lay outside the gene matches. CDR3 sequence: CASSQALSGGPQETQYF. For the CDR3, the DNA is TGTGCCAGCAGCCAAGCATTGAGCGGGGGACCCCAAGAGACCCAGTACTTC.

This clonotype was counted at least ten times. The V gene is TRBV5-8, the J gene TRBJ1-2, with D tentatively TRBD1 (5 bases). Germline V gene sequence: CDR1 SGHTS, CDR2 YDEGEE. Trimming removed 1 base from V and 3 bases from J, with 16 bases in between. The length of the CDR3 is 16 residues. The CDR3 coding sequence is TGTGCCAGCAGCTTGTTGGACACATCGACATACTATGGCTACACCTTC. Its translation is CASSLLDTSTYYGYTF.

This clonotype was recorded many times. The CDR3 region has the DNA TGCGCCAGCAGCTTGGGGGGTGGATACATGAACACTGAAGCTTTCTTT. Amino acid sequence: CASSLGGGYMNTEAFF. The chain joins TRBV5-1 to TRBJ1-1; no definite D call. The CDR3 length is 16 residues. In germline, CDR1 is SGHRS, CDR2 YFSETQ. Trimming removed 0 bases at V and 0 bases at J, with 12 bases between.